Listed here are 13 T cell receptor beta chains from one sample, sequenced in a study of T-cell memory formation after mild COVID-19. TCRdb redid the calling of the 5' RACE reads with MiXCR, one entry per CDR3 protein. This table has 200,000 to 300,000 distinct CDR3 sequences, over 15% appearing once. The sequencing sample was made of PBMCs or a T cell subset sorted from them (not recorded which). The receptors were sampled from a young man who had mild COVID-19 (a few samples of this study predate the infection). Cell type and time point are not known.

The CDR3: CSVATAGTGGAGQYV. The CDR3 region has the DNA TGCAGTGTCGCCACAGCCGGGACAGGGGGCGCGGGGCAGTACGTC. J is TRBJ2-7 and V is TRBV20-1; 12 bases map to TRBD1. With 7 bases clipped from V and 9 bases from J, the junction kept 16 bases outside the gene matches. This CDR3 has 15 residues. Germline CDR1 DFQATT, CDR2 SNEGSKA (reference sequence).

The chain employs TRBV20-1 and TRBJ2-5; 9 bases align to TRBD2. Trimming at V came to 6 bases and at J to 2 bases, leaving 10 bases not matched to a gene. The V gene's germline CDR1 is DFQATT and CDR2 SNEGSKA (reference sequence). The CDR3 length is 15 residues. The CDR3 loop is CSADVTSGSQETQYF. For the CDR3, the DNA is TGCAGTGCCGATGTTACTAGCGGGTCTCAAGAGACCCAGTACTTC.

This clonotype was observed at least ten times. The chain recombines TRBV6-5 with TRBJ1-6; 7 bases agree with TRBD1. This CDR3 spans 16 amino acids. With V trimmed by 4 bases and J by 4 bases, 7 bases remained unmatched. CDR1 MNHEY and CDR2 SVGAGI come from the germline V gene. CDR3 bases: TGTGCCAGCAGTTTTAGGGGGCCAACTTATAATTCACCCCTCCACTTT. This encodes CASSFRGPTYNSPLHF.

This clonotype occurred a few times. The chain links TRBV4-1 to TRBJ2-6, with D maybe TRBD1 (6 bases). Trimming stripped 2 bases from V and 1 base from J, with 12 bases between. Germline-derived CDR1 and CDR2 are MGHRA and YSYEKL. This CDR3 spans 17 amino acids. The CDR3 spells CASSQPLRGSGANVLTF. In DNA, the CDR3 is TGCGCCAGCAGCCAACCCCTCAGGGGTTCTGGGGCCAACGTCCTGACTTTC.

This clonotype was seen more than once but under ten times. This chain joins TRBV7-3 and TRBJ1-5; TRBD1 might be the D (6 bases). V was shortened by 5 bases and J by 6 bases, with 14 bases between the two germline ends. CDR3 length equals 14 residues. CDR1 SGHTA and CDR2 FQGTGA come from the germline V gene. The DNA for the CDR3 is TGTGCCAGCAGCCTAAGAGGGGGAAGTCAGCCCCAGCATTTT. Translated: CASSLRGGSQPQHF.

A few counts support this clonotype. The V and J genes are TRBV5-1 and TRBJ2-7; D gene uncertain. Trimming took 0 bases from V and 2 from J, leaving 9 bases between them. Germline CDR1 SGHRS, CDR2 YFSETQ. This CDR3 spans 14 amino acids. CDR3 amino acids: CASSLAGEPYEQYV. The CDR3 coding sequence is TGCGCCAGCAGCTTGGCCGGCGAGCCCTACGAGCAGTACGTC.

The rearrangement links TRBV4-2 to TRBJ2-3; D is perhaps TRBD1 (6 bases). The CDR3 length is 15 residues. The germline V and J ends were trimmed by 1 base and 1 base, with 9 bases remaining between them. Germline lookup yields CDR1 LGHNA and CDR2 YNFKEQ. The CDR3 spells CASSQGPGGTDTQYF. CDR3 nucleotides: TGTGCCAGCAGCCAAGGGCCAGGGGGCACAGATACGCAGTATTTT.

The chain has TRBV7-2 and TRBJ1-2; perhaps TRBD1 as D (6 bases). Trimming took 5 bases from V and 3 from J, leaving 13 bases between them. CDR1 is SGHTA, CDR2 FQGNSA, per germline. The length of the CDR3 is 14 residues. CDR3 nucleotides: TGTGCCAGCAGCCAGTCGGACAGCTACTATGGCTACACCTTC. This sequence encodes CASSQSDSYYGYTF.

The chain is built from TRBV12-3 or TRBV12-4 and TRBJ1-2; 9 nucleotides agree with TRBD1. V gave up 8 bases and J gave up 5 bases; unmatched junction bases: 15. The CDR3 consists of 16 residues. DNA for the CDR3: TGTGCCAGCTACGTGGGACACGGGACAGGGAGTTATGGCTACACCTTC. This sequence encodes CASYVGHGTGSYGYTF.

The table lists this clonotype with a few counts. The chain employs TRBV7-2 and TRBJ1-2; D unresolved. CDR3 length equals 12 residues. Trimming left V 8 bases short and J 4 bases short, with 11 bases between. CDR1 is SGHTA and CDR2 is FQGNSA in the germline V gene. The CDR3 DNA reads as TGTGCCAGCTCTCTACCGGCCTATGGCTACACCTTC. It translates to CASSLPAYGYTF.

The chain combines TRBV6-5 with TRBJ2-5; 7 nucleotides match TRBD1. Germline trimming cut 2 bases from V and 4 bases from J; bases unmatched to any gene: 10. The CDR3 extends over 16 amino acids. Germline assignment: CDR1 MNHEY and CDR2 SVGAGI. The CDR3 region has the DNA TGTGCCAGCAGTTACGGGGGTACAGGGGCTGCAGAGACCCAGTACTTC. Its translation is CASSYGGTGAAETQYF.

This clonotype was recorded a few times. V usage is TRBV9 and J usage is TRBJ2-6, with D possibly being TRBD2 (5 bases). V was trimmed by 5 bases and J by 0 bases, leaving 15 bases between them. Germline values: CDR1 SGDLS, CDR2 YYNGEE. The CDR3 covers 17 residues. The CDR3 loop is CASRRGTRNSGANVLTF. Here the CDR3 DNA reads TGTGCCAGCAGACGGGGTACCAGGAACTCTGGGGCCAACGTCCTGACTTTC.

The CDR3 DNA is TGTGCCAGCAGCTTACCCCTCCTGGGGCGGGGCTACGAGGAGACCCAGTACTTC. Residues: CASSLPLLGRGYEETQYF. The V call is TRBV7-9, the J call TRBJ2-5; possible D gene TRBD2, 6 bases. Deletions cut 2 bases from V and 5 bases from J, with 24 bases between. From germline, CDR1 is SEHNR and CDR2 FQNEAQ (reference sequence). The CDR3 extends over 18 amino acids. Based on the CDR3 plus reference TRBV7-9 and TRBJ2-5, the full variable domain is DTGVSQNPRHKITKRGQNVTFRCDPISEHNRLYWYRQTLGQGPEFLTYFQNEAQLEKSRLLSDRFSAERPKGSFSTLEIQRTEQGDSAMYLCASSLPLLGRGYEETQYFGPGTRLLVL.